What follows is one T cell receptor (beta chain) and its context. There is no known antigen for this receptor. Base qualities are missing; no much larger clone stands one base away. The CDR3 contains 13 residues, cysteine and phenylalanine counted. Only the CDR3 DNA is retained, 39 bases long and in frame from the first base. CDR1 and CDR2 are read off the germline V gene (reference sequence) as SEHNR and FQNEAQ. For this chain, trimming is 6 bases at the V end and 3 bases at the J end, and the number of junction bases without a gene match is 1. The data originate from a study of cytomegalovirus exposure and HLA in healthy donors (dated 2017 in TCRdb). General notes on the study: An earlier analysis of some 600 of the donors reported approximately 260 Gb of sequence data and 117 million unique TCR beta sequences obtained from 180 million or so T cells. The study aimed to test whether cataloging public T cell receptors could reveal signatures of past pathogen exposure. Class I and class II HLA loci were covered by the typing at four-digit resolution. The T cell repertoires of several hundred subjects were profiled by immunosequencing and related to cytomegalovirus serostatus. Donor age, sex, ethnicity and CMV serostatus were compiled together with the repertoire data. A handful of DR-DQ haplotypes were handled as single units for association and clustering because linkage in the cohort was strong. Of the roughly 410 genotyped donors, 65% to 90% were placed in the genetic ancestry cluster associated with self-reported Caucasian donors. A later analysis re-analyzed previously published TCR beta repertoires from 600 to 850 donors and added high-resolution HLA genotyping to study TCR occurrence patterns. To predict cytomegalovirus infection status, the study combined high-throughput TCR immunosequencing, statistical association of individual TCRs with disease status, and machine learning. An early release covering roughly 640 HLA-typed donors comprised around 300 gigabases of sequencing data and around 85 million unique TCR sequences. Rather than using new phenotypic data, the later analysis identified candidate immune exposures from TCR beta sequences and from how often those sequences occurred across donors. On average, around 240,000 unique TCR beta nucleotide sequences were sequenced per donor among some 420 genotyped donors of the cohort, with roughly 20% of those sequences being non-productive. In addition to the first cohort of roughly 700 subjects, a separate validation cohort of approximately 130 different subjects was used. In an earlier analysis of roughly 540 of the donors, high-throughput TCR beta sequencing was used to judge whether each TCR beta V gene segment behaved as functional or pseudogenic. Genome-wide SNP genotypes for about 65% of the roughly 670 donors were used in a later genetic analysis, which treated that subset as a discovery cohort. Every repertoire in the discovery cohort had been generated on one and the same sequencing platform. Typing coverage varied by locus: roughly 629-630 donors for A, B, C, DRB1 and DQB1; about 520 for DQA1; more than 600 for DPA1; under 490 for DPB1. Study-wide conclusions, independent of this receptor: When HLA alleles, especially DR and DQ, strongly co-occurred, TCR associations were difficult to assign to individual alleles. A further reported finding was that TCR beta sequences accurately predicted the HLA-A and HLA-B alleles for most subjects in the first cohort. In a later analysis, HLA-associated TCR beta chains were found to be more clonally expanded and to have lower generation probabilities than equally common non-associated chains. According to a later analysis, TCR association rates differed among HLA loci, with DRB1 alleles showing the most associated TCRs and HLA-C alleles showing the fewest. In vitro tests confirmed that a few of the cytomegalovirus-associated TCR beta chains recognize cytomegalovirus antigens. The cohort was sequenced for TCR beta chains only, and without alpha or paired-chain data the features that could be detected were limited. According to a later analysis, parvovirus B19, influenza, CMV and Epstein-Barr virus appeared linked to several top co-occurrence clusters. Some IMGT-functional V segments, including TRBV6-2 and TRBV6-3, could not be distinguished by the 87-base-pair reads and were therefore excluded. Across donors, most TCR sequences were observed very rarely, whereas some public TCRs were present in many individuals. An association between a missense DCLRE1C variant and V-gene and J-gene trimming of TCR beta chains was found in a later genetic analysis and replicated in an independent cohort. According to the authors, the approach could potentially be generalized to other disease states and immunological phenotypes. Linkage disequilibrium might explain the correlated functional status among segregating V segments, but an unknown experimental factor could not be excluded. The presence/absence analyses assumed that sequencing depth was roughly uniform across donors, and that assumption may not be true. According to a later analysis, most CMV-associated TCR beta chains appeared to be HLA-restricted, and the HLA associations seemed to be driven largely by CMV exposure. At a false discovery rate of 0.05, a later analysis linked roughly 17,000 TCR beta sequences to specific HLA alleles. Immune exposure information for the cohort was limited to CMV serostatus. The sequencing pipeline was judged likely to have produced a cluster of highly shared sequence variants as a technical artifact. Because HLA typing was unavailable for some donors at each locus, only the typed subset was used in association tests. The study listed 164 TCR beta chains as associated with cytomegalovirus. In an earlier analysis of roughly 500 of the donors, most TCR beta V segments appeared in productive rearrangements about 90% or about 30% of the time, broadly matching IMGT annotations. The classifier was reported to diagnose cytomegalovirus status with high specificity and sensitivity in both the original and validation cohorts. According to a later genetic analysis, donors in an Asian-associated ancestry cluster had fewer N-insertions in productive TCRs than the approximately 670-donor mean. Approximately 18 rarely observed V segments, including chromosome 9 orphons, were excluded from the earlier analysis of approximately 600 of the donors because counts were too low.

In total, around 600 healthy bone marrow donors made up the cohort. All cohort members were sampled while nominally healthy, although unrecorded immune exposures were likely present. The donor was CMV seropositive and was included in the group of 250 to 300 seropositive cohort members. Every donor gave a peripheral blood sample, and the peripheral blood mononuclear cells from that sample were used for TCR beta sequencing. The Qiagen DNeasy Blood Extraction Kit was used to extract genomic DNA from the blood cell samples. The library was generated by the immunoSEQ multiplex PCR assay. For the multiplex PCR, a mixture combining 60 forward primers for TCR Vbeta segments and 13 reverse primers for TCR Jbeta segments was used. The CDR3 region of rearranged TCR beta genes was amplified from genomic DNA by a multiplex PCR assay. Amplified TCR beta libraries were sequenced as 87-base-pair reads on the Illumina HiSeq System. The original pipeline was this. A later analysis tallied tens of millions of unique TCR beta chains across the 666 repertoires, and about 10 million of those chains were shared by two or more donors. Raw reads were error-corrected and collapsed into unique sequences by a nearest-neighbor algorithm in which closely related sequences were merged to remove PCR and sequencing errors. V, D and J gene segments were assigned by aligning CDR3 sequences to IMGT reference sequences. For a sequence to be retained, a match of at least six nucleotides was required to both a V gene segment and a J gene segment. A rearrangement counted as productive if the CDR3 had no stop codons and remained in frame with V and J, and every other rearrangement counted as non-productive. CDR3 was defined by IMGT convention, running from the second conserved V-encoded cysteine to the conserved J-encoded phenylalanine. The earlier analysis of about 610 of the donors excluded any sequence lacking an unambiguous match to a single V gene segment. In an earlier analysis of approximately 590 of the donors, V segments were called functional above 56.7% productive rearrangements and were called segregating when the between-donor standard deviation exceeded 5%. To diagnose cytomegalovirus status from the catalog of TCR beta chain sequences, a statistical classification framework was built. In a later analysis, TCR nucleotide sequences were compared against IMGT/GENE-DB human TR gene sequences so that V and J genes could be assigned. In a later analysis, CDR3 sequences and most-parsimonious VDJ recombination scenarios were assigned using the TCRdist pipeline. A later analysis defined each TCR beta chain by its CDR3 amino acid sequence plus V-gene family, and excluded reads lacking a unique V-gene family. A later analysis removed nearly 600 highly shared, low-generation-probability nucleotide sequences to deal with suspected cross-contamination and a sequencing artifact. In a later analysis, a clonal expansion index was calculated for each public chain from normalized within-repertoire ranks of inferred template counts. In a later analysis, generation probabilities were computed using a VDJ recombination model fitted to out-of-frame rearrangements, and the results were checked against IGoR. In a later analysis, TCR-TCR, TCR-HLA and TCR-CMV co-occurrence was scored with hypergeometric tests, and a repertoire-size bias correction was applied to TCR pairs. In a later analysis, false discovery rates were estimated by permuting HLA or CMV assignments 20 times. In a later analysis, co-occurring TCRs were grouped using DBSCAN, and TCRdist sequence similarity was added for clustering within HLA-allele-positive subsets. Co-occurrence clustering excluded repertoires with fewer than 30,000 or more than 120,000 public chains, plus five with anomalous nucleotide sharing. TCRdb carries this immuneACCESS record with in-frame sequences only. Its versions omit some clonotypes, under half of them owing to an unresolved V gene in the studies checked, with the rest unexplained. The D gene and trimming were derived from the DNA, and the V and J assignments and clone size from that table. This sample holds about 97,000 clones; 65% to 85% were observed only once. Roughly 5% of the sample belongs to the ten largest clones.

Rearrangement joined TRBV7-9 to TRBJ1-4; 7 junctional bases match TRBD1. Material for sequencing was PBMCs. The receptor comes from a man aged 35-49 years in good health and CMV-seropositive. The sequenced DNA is TGTGCCAGCAGGACAGGGTCTAATGAAAAACTGTTTTTT. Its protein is CASRTGSNEKLFF.